This T cell receptor beta chain comes out of a study of beta chain features in type 1 diabetes (dated by TCRdb to the late 2010s). About the study as a whole: Patients and healthy donors did not differ in mean age, gender distribution, total cell number or subset yield. A total of under 140,000,000 sorted cells were examined across all samples, and the number of cells per subset was strongly correlated with RNA yield. In the study, recently diagnosed type 1 diabetes patients and matched healthy donors were compared on the TCRB repertoires of their sorted circulating CD4+ T cell subsets. Regulatory and stem cell-like memory subsets were obtained from only 8 patients and roughly eight healthy donors, while naive and central memory subsets were obtained from all 28 donors. Broader findings and caveats from the paper: HLA sub-analyses involved small numbers of individuals, so any influence of HLA type on TCRB rearrangement remained unresolved. At VDJ recombination sites, patients with type 1 diabetes made fewer insertions and deleted more nucleotides, a pattern implying thymic rearrangement abnormalities. A moderate but significant shortening of TCRB CDR3 length was observed in type 1 diabetes patients in all four CD4+ subsets. Because cDNA was sequenced instead of genomic DNA, highly expressing activated cells could be over-represented, though the groups showed no difference in activation or CD3 levels. Shorter templates might be favored by PCR, yet because patient and control samples were amplified and corrected together, any such skew would affect both groups equally. Naive, central memory and regulatory TCRB repertoires appeared to be more similar among patients than among healthy donors.

The entire amount of isolated RNA was reverse transcribed using the High Capacity cDNA Reverse Transcription Kit, so the sequenced TCRB transcripts were expressed ones. Naive, central memory and regulatory T cell samples underwent deep immunoSEQ sequencing, averaging roughly 3.4 million total reads per sample. After sorted cells were lysed in RLT buffer, RNA was extracted with DNase-treated RNeasy Micro or Mini kits, with the choice depending on cell number. To prevent cross-contamination, every cell subset was processed on its own, while patient and healthy donor samples were processed together. TCRB sequences were amplified from cDNA with the immunoSEQ multiplex PCR, producing 87-bp fragments spanning the CDR3 region. Amplicons were sequenced on the Illumina HiSeq platform. Turning to the authors' computational methods: Synthetic template baselines were used to correct PCR bias computationally, reads within Hamming distance 2 were collapsed together, and singletons that could not be merged were discarded. Reads were aligned against IMGT to assign V, D and J genes, CDR3 length and insertions or deletions at six rearrangement sites. Within each subset, clonotype counts were normalized to sorted cell number, after which true diversity and Gini coefficients were computed with the tcR R package. Repertoire sharing was quantified using the overlap coefficient calculated on TCRB nucleotide sequences. Out-of-frame TCRB sequences from naive cells were analyzed to stand in for the pre-selection repertoire. What TCRdb holds here is the immuneACCESS table cut down to in-frame rearrangements. Part of the clones is not present; checked against another copy, under half of the missing clones reflect an unresolved V gene, and the others are unexplained. V, J and clone size were drawn from that table, and D and trimming were deduced from the DNA. This sample is represented by roughly 260,000 clones; roughly a tenth of them were singletons. The ten largest clones add up to 0.017% of the sample.

Each donor gave one peripheral blood draw, averaging approximately 110 mL, which was collected into heparinised tubes. A BD FACSAria II was used to sort naive, central memory, regulatory and stem cell-like memory CD4+ T cells with a panel that included CD45RO, CCR7, CD25, CD127, CD95 and CD27. All sorted populations exceeded 95% purity. Right away, PBMCs were isolated by Lymphoprep density gradient centrifugation and were stained directly, with no culture step. So that batch effects would be minimized, each experiment stained and sorted samples in pairs, pairing one healthy donor with one patient. To note about this clone: The antigen this receptor binds is unknown. No base-level quality is on record; no much larger clone is a single base apart.

Measured from the cysteine to the phenylalanine, the CDR3 is 13 residues long. Just the 39-base CDR3 DNA is kept, in frame starting at base 1. The germline V gene encodes CDR1 KGHSH and CDR2 LQKENI. The clonotype was recovered from a man younger than 45 with type 1 diabetes. The V and J segments used are TRBV18 and TRBJ2-5; confidence is insufficient to name the D gene. The DNA end lines up better with TRBJ2-7; the J call may be wrong. Source material: naive CD4+ T cells from blood. This specimen's cell subset or site label, interpreted: true naive CD4+ T cells. CDR3 loop: CASSPSVQYEQYF. The sequence in DNA is TGTGCCAGCTCACCCTCAGTACAGTACGAGCAGTACTTC.